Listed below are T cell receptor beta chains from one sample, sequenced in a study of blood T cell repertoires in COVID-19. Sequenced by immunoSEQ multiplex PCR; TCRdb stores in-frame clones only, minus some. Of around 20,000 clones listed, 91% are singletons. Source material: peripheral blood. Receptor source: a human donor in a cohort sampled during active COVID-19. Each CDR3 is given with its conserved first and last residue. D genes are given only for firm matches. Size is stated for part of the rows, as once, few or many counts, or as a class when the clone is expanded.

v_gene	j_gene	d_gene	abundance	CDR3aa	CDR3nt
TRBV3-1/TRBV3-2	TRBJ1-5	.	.	CASSQADRDQPQHF	TGTGCCAGCAGCCAAGCGGACAGAGATCAGCCCCAGCATTTT
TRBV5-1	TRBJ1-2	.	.	CASSFAGFNYGYTF	TGCGCCAGCAGCTTTGCAGGATTTAACTATGGCTACACCTTC
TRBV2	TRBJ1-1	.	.	CASSQQGNTEAFF	TGTGCCAGCAGTCAACAGGGTAACACTGAAGCTTTCTTT
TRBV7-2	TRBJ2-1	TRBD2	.	CASSFAGGRNEQFF	TGTGCCAGCAGCTTCGCGGGAGGAAGGAATGAGCAGTTCTTC
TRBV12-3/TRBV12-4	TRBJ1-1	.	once	CASSLQGNTEAFF	TGTGCCAGCAGTTTACAGGGGAACACTGAAGCTTTCTTT
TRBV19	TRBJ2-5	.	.	CASSIAAAQETQYF	TGTGCCAGTAGTATAGCGGCGGCCCAAGAGACCCAGTACTTC
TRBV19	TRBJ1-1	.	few	CASSSGSGWMAEAFF	TGTGCCAGTAGTTCCGGGAGTGGGTGGATGGCTGAAGCTTTCTTT
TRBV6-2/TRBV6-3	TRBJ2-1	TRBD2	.	CASSVAGGTYNEQFF	TGTGCCAGCAGTGTAGCGGGGGGGACCTACAATGAGCAGTTCTTC
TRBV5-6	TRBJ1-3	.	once	CASGDTISGNTIYF	TGTGCCAGCGGTGACACAATCTCTGGAAACACCATATATTTT
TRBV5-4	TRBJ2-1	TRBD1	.	CASSSRTGGVVNEQFF	TGTGCCAGCAGCTCCAGGACAGGTGGAGTGGTTAATGAGCAGTTCTTC
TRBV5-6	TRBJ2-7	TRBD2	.	CASSVVPLAGGYSYEQYF	TGTGCCAGCAGCGTGGTCCCTCTAGCGGGGGGTTACTCCTACGAGCAGTACTTC
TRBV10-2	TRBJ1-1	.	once	CASSEGRITEAFF	TGCGCCAGCAGTGAGGGCAGGATCACTGAAGCTTTCTTT
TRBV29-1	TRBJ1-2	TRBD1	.	CSVHRGYGYTF	TGCAGCGTGCACAGGGGCTATGGCTACACCTTC
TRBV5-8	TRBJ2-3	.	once	CASSLVRGASTDTQYF	TGTGCCAGCAGCTTGGTCCGGGGAGCTAGCACAGATACGCAGTATTTT
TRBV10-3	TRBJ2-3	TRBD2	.	CAIASSGGADTQYF	TGTGCCATCGCTTCAAGCGGGGGGGCAGATACGCAGTATTTT
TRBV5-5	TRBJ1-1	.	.	CASSLQLDKNTEAFF	TGTGCCAGCAGCCTACAACTTGACAAAAACACTGAAGCTTTCTTT
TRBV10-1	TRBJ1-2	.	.	CASSRRVIYGYTF	TGCGCCAGCAGTCGCAGGGTAATCTATGGCTACACCTTC
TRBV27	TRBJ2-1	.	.	CASSFLPSSYNEQFF	TGTGCCAGTTCATTTCTACCGAGCTCCTACAATGAGCAGTTCTTC
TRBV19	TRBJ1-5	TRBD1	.	CASSVLLGTGGNQPQHF	TGTGCCAGTAGTGTCCTCTTAGGGACAGGGGGCAATCAGCCCCAGCATTTT
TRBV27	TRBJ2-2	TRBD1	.	CASTGNRDRVHGELFF	TGTGCCAGCACCGGCAACCGGGACAGGGTGCACGGGGAGCTGTTTTTT
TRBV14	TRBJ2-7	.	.	CASSQVRGFSEQYF	TGTGCCAGCAGCCAAGTACGCGGGTTCAGCGAGCAGTACTTC
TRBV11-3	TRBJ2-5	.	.	CASSYDTQETQYF	TGTGCCAGCAGCTACGACACCCAAGAGACCCAGTACTTC
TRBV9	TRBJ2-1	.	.	CASSSEGGSYNEQFF	TGTGCCAGCAGCTCCGAAGGGGGTTCCTACAATGAGCAGTTCTTC
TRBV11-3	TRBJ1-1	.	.	CASSQRRGEAFF	TGTGCCAGCAGCCAACGACGGGGGGAAGCTTTCTTT
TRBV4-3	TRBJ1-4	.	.	CASSQARSGKSTNEKLFF	TGCGCCAGCAGCCAAGCCAGGTCAGGAAAATCAACTAATGAAAAACTGTTTTTT
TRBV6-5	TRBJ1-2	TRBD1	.	CALRSGTGLYGYTF	TGTGCCCTACGTTCCGGGACAGGGTTATATGGCTACACCTTC
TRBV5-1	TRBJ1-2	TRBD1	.	CASSSRDSINYGYTF	TGCGCCAGCAGCTCCCGGGACAGCATTAACTATGGCTACACCTTC
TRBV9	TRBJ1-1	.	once	CASSVERYMNTEAFF	TGTGCCAGCAGCGTAGAGAGGTACATGAACACTGAAGCTTTCTTT
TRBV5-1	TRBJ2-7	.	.	CASSLAGQLYEQYF	TGCGCCAGCAGCTTGGCCGGACAGCTTTACGAGCAGTACTTC
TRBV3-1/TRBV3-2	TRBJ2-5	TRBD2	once	CASSQWAPSGAGERETQYF	TGTGCCAGCAGCCAATGGGCCCCTAGCGGGGCGGGAGAGCGGGAGACCCAGTACTTC
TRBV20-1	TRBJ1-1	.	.	CSAAPSREAFF	TGCAGTGCTGCCCCCTCCCGGGAAGCTTTCTTT
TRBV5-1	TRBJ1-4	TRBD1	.	CASSQGERGEKLFF	TGCGCCAGCAGCCAGGGGGAAAGGGGTGAAAAACTGTTTTTT
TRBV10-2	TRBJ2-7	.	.	CASSTGTLAYEQYF	TGCGCCAGCAGTACGGGGACACTAGCCTACGAGCAGTACTTC
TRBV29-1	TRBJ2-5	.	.	CSVGLASGTQYF	TGCAGCGTTGGTCTAGCAAGTGGGACCCAGTACTTC
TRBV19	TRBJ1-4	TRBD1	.	CASSQSTGVEKLFF	TGTGCCAGTAGTCAGTCGACAGGGGTTGAAAAACTGTTTTTT
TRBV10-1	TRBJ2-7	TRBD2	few	CASSESASGRGGYEQYF	TGCGCCAGCAGTGAGTCGGCTAGCGGGAGAGGGGGCTACGAGCAGTACTTC
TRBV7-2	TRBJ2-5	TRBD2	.	CASSFRLAGVWETQYF	TGTGCCAGCAGCTTCCGCCTAGCGGGGGTATGGGAGACCCAGTACTTC
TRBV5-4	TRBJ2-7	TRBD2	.	CASSLDSSGRARYEQYF	TGTGCCAGCAGCTTGGACTCCAGCGGGAGGGCAAGATACGAGCAGTACTTC
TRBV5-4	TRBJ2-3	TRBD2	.	CASSVRLAGAGDTQYF	TGTGCCAGCAGCGTAAGACTAGCGGGAGCTGGAGATACGCAGTATTTT
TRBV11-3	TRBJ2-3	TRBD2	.	CASSRAGGRTDTQYF	TGTGCCAGCAGCCGAGCCGGCGGGAGGACAGATACGCAGTATTTT
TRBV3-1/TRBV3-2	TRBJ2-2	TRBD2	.	CASSLGGARTGELFF	TGTGCCAGCAGCCTCGGGGGGGCTCGTACCGGGGAGCTGTTTTTT
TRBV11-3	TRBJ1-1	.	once	CASSFQANTEAFF	TGTGCCAGCAGCTTCCAGGCTAACACTGAAGCTTTCTTT
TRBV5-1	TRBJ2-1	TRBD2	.	CASSLAPSGSGNEQFF	TGCGCCAGCAGCTTGGCCCCTAGCGGGAGTGGCAATGAGCAGTTCTTC
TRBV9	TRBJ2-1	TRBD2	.	CASSVGGGSANEQFF	TGTGCCAGCAGCGTAGGAGGCGGGAGTGCCAATGAGCAGTTCTTC
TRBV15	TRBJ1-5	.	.	CATSRGGAGSDQPQHF	TGTGCCACCAGCAGAGGCGGGGCAGGCTCCGATCAGCCCCAGCATTTT
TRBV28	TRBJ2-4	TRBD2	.	CASSLLGTGTSGHIQYF	TGTGCCAGCAGTTTATTGGGTACCGGGACTAGCGGGCACATTCAGTACTTC
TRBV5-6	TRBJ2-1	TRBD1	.	CASSRRSTGTVYNEQFF	TGTGCCAGCAGCCGCCGATCTACCGGGACAGTCTACAATGAGCAGTTCTTC
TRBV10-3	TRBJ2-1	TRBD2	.	CATGGAGDHNEQFF	TGTGCCACCGGGGGAGCGGGAGACCACAATGAGCAGTTCTTC